This T cell receptor (beta chain) was sequenced for a study of T cell responses to AZD1222 COVID-19 vaccine. General study results and limits: Donor demographics were predominantly white British with a female majority; clonal diversity may be underestimated.

The ends lost 5 bases at V and 3 bases at J; junction bases unmatched: 7. In germline, CDR1 is SGHVS, CDR2 FNYEAQ. The CDR3 extends over 16 amino acids. The protocol was immunoSEQ multiplex PCR, while the TCRdb copy is restricted to in-frame clones and leaves out a portion. The sample holds over 85,000 clones, approximately 91% seen once. Turning to this clone: As yet, its antigen is unknown.

The TCR sequence derives from an adult who received the AZD1222 COVID-19 vaccine. Sequences were derived from peripheral blood, sampled 28 days after the second AZD1222 dose. The chain recombines TRBV7-6 with TRBJ1-4; 9 bases agree with TRBD1. Written as DNA, the CDR3 is TGTGCCAGCAGCGCGGGACAGGGTCTGTCTAATGAAAAACTGTTTTTT. Its protein product is CASSAGQGLSNEKLFF.